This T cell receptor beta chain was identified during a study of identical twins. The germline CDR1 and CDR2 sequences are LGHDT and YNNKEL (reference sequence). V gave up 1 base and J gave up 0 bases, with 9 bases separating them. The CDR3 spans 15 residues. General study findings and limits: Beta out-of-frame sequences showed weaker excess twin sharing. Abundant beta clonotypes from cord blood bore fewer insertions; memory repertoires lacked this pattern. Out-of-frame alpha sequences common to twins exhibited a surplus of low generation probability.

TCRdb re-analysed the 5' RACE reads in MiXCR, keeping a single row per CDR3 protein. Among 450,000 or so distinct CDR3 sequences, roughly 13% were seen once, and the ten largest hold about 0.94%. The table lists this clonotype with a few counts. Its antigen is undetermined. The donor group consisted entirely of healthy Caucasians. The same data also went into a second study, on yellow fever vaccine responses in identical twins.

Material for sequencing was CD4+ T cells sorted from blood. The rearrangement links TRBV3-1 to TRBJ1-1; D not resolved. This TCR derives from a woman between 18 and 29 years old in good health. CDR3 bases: TGTGCCAGCAGCCAAGGATCTCAAATGAACACTGAAGCTTTCTTT. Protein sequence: CASSQGSQMNTEAFF.